This T cell receptor beta chain was identified in a study of blood T cell repertoires in COVID-19. The authors' processing: Amplification from reference gene primers served as the basis for estimated nucleated cell counts. The protocol was immunoSEQ multiplex PCR, while the TCRdb copy is restricted to in-frame clones and leaves out a portion. Clone size and the V and J calls come from that table; the DNA yielded D and trimming. The table includes a few hundred thousand clones, approximately 81% detected once. Cohort allocation depended upon clinical history that participants reported. V was pared by 0 bases and J by 5 bases, with 5 bases of the junction left unmatched. The length of the CDR3 is 16 residues. The germline gives CDR1 MNHEY, CDR2 SVGAGI.

Sequenced input: PBMCs or T cells enriched from blood (not recorded which). The chain links TRBV6-5 to TRBJ2-1; 9 nucleotides agree with TRBD2. The receptor comes from a woman aged 45 to 65 who had been exposed to COVID-19. The DNA of the CDR3 is TGTGCCAGCAGTTACTCAGGACTAGCGAGAGACAATGAGCAGTTCTTC. This gives the protein CASSYSGLARDNEQFF.